This T cell receptor beta chain was documented in a study of brain T cells in children with intractable seizures. Study-level findings and limits: Absence of clones before surgery may stem from lower sequencing depth. Patients' HCMV serostatus was unknown; virus specificity rests on CDR3 similarity alone.

CDR1 is MNHEY and CDR2 is SVGAGI in the germline V gene. This CDR3 is 12 amino acids long. Trimming left V 5 bases short and J 8 bases short, with 9 bases between. This clone showed up just once. Its target is unknown. Time point meaning: blood from clinic visit 5 months post-surgery; TSC patient then seizure free. Surgery cases with the highest brain T cell transcript signatures were chosen for sequencing. Before surgery, patients took at least one anti-epileptic drug. Assay used: immunoSEQ multiplex PCR; TCRdb lists only in-frame clones, some missing. The top ten clones hold around 6% of a sample with around 340,000 clones, over 90% of them seen once.

The chain is built from TRBV6-5 and TRBJ1-4; the D gene is possibly TRBD1 (5 bases). Material: peripheral blood, obtained 4 to 5 months after surgery. This sequence was found in a boy in the first two years of life with tuberous sclerosis and intractable seizures. The CDR3 sequence: CASSRAGEKLFF. CDR3 coding DNA: TGTGCCAGCAGTAGAGCAGGGGAAAAACTGTTTTTT.